This T cell receptor (beta chain) was observed in a study of blood T cell repertoires in COVID-19 (dated by TCRdb to about 2020). About the investigation overall: Collaborator samples came from the United States, Italy and Spain and covered acute and convalescent phases of COVID-19. The prospective study material was composed of cDNA or gDNA derived from T cells, B-cell-depleted T cells, or PBMCs. The dataset comprised deeply sampled blood TCRbeta repertoires from subjects exposed to, actively infected with, or recovered from COVID-19. The repertoires were released in a freely available public database meant as a resource for research on the immune response to SARS-CoV-2. The samples were drawn from the first 160 participants of the ongoing ImmuneRACE study and from 950 to 1,500 subjects provided by 6 global collaborators. Sample metadata almost always included a de-identified subject ID, COVID-19 status, age in years and sex. Where HLA class I and class II types were available, the types were taken from metadata supplied by the sample provider, not from assay-based typing.

Each collaborating institution followed its own protocols to collect whole blood in K2EDTA tubes. For TCRbeta analysis, collaborators shipped samples as frozen whole blood, isolated PBMCs, or DNA extracted from either of those sample types. TCRbeta CDR3 regions were amplified from genomic DNA by means of the immunoSEQ Assay, a bias-controlled multiplex PCR. The study's processing was this. The number of nucleated cells in each sample was estimated by amplification of reference gene primers within the assay. Sequence reads were collapsed and filtered to measure the absolute abundance of every unique TCRbeta CDR3 rearrangement. For each sample, productive Simpson clonality was calculated as the square root of Simpson's diversity index across productive rearrangements. TCRdb re-hosts the immuneACCESS table, in-frame sequences only. Its copies lack some clones; in the studies checked, an unresolved V gene accounts for under half of them, and the cause for the rest is not known. That table supplies the V and J calls and clone size; D and trimming were determined from the DNA. For this sample the table gives 110,000 to 150,000 clones, of which more than 85% were detected only once. Together, the top ten hold about 3.2% of the sample.

The junction carries 7 bases between V and J, which are trimmed by 0 bases and 10 bases respectively. CDR1 and CDR2 are read off the germline V gene as MNHEY and SVGAGI. Counted from cysteine to phenylalanine, this CDR3 has 13 amino acids. Here the CDR3 DNA is all that survives: 39 bases in frame from base 1. A note on this clone: Its antigen remains unidentified. No qualities accompany the bases; no much larger clone lies one base away.

What the work shows at the level of the full study, not this receptor alone: Clinical and demographic metadata were provided uncurated, with the amount varying by source and participant.

The sequence links TRBV6-5 to TRBJ1-6; no confident D gene assignment can be made. The sample was peripheral blood. This TCR came from a man aged 55-75 years with active or convalescent COVID-19. The CDR3 reads as follows: CASSYSFQSPLHF. The sequenced DNA is TGTGCCAGCAGTTACTCATTTCAATCACCCCTCCACTTT.